Described below is a single T cell receptor (beta chain) sequence and its context. The sample belongs to a study of blood T cell repertoires in COVID-19. Study overall: The cDNA or gDNA used as material had been derived from T cells, B-cell-depleted T cells, or PBMCs.

Measured with immunoSEQ multiplex PCR; TCRdb has only the in-frame clones, and not every one. The sample records approximately 69,000 clones, roughly 80% being singletons. This CDR3 spans 13 amino acids. The V gene lost 8 bases and the J gene lost 0 bases, with 11 bases spanning the gap. Germline V gene lookup returns CDR1 MNHEY and CDR2 SVGAGI. The rearrangement links TRBV6-5 to TRBJ2-7, with D possibly TRBD1 on 5 matching bases. Input material: peripheral blood. The TCR was taken from a woman aged 80 or over with acute or convalescent COVID-19. The DNA for the CDR3 is TGTGCCAGCCTCGACAGTCTCTCCTACGAGCAGTACTTC. This gives the protein CASLDSLSYEQYF.